Listed below are T cell receptor beta chains from one sample, sequenced in a study of blood T cell repertoires in COVID-19. Assay used: immunoSEQ multiplex PCR; TCRdb lists only in-frame clones, some missing. The data hold about 87,000 clones, with roughly 86% observed a single time. The specimen sequenced was peripheral blood. These receptors all come from a human donor with acute or convalescent COVID-19. The donor label of this sample is uncertain. The CDR3 runs from the conserved cysteine through the conserved F or W. The D gene is left open where the match is weak. A row's size may be missing; if present it is once, few, many or a size class.

d_gene	v_gene	j_gene	abundance	len	CDR3aa	CDR3nt
TRBD1	TRBV27	TRBJ1-6	-	14	CASSPDRASSPLHF	TGTGCCAGCAGTCCTGACAGGGCTAGTTCACCCCTCCACTTT
-	TRBV11-2	TRBJ2-7	once	14	CASSSDSRSYEQYF	TGTGCCAGCAGCTCCGACAGTAGGTCCTACGAGCAGTACTTC
TRBD1	TRBV24-1	TRBJ2-7	-	15	CATSDSGQTTNEQYF	TGTGCCACCAGTGATTCGGGACAGACCACTAACGAGCAGTACTTC
-	TRBV21-1	TRBJ1-1	-	15	CASSKEGGGRTEAFF	TGTGCCAGCAGCAAAGAAGGAGGGGGCCGGACTGAAGCTTTCTTT
-	TRBV6-5	TRBJ1-1	-	14	CASTLKGVNTEAFF	TGTGCCAGCACCCTAAAGGGGGTGAACACTGAAGCTTTCTTT
-	TRBV5-5	TRBJ2-3	-	14	CASSLGGGSDTQYF	TGTGCCAGCAGCTTGGGTGGGGGCTCAGATACGCAGTATTTT
-	TRBV6-4	TRBJ2-7	-	15	CASSASTGSSYEQYF	TGTGCCAGCAGTGCCTCGACAGGTAGCTCCTACGAGCAGTACTTC
-	TRBV14	TRBJ2-3	-	14	CASRRGANPDTQYF	TGTGCCTCTAGAAGGGGCGCAAATCCAGATACGCAGTATTTT
TRBD1	TRBV6-5	TRBJ1-1	-	15	CASSSYRGVNTEAFF	TGTGCCAGCAGTTCTTACAGGGGGGTGAACACTGAAGCTTTCTTT
-	TRBV6-1	TRBJ1-2	-	14	CASSEGGLNGAYTF	TGTGCCAGCAGTGAAGGGGGCTTAAACGGTGCCTACACCTTC
TRBD1	TRBV6-5	TRBJ2-5	-	13	CASSRDREETQYF	TGTGCCAGCTCAAGGGACAGGGAAGAGACCCAGTACTTC
-	TRBV12-1	TRBJ2-3	-	17	CASSPKPGEPFTDTQYF	TGTGCCAGCAGCCCCAAGCCCGGGGAGCCGTTCACAGATACGCAGTATTTT
-	TRBV13	TRBJ1-2	-	13	CASSPGVQVSYTF	TGTGCCAGCAGCCCAGGGGTGCAGGTATCGTACACCTTC
TRBD1	TRBV6-6	TRBJ2-7	-	14	CASSSRDREYEQYF	TGTGCCAGCAGTTCCCGGGACAGGGAATACGAGCAGTACTTC
-	TRBV20-1	TRBJ1-6	-	11	CSARPDSPLHF	TGCAGTGCTAGACCTGATTCACCCCTCCACTTT
-	TRBV5-1	TRBJ2-7	-	15	CASSFRSGAGYEQYF	TGCGCCAGCAGCTTCAGATCAGGGGCTGGGTACGAGCAGTACTTC
-	TRBV7-8	TRBJ1-5	-	18	CASSPRQVGSYSNQPQHF	TGTGCCAGCAGCCCCCGACAGGTTGGCAGTTATAGCAATCAGCCCCAGCATTTT
TRBD1	TRBV2	TRBJ2-2	few	15	CASSRTGVGTGELFF	TGTGCCAGCAGTCGGACAGGGGTAGGCACCGGGGAGCTGTTTTTT
TRBD2	TRBV6-1	TRBJ2-3	-	19	CASSAPGTSGGSYTDTQYF	TGTGCCAGCAGTGCCCCCGGGACTAGCGGGGGGTCATACACAGATACGCAGTATTTT
TRBD1	TRBV4-2	TRBJ1-6	-	16	CASSQERQGLNSPLHF	TGTGCCAGCAGCCAAGAACGACAGGGCCTTAATTCACCCCTCCACTTT
-	TRBV7-2	TRBJ2-7	-	14	CASSLAAGSYEQYF	TGTGCCAGCAGCTTAGCGGCCGGGAGCTACGAGCAGTACTTC
TRBD1	TRBV9	TRBJ1-4	-	15	CASSVATRGDEKLFF	TGTGCCAGCAGCGTAGCTACCAGGGGGGATGAAAAACTGTTTTTT
-	TRBV19	TRBJ1-5	-	13	CASSTQGNQPQHF	TGTGCCAGTAGTACTCAGGGGAATCAGCCCCAGCATTTT
-	TRBV13	TRBJ1-1	once	13	CASSHRRNTEAFF	TGTGCCAGCAGCCACAGGAGGAACACTGAAGCTTTCTTT
-	TRBV20-1	TRBJ1-2	-	11	CSADARDGYTF	TGCAGTGCTGACGCGAGGGATGGCTACACCTTC
-	TRBV18	TRBJ1-1	-	14	CASRGAGLNTEAFF	TGTGCCAGCCGTGGGGCGGGGTTGAACACTGAAGCTTTCTTT
TRBD1	TRBV28	TRBJ1-5	-	16	CASSLDRGVGNQPQHF	TGTGCCAGCAGCCTCGACAGGGGAGTTGGCAATCAGCCCCAGCATTTT
TRBD2	TRBV5-8	TRBJ2-7	-	17	CASSLQTSGGDPYEQYF	TGTGCCAGCAGCTTGCAGACTAGCGGGGGCGACCCCTACGAGCAGTACTTC
TRBD1	TRBV9	TRBJ2-2	-	17	CASSVPSQGVNSGELFF	TGTGCCAGCAGCGTACCCAGCCAGGGGGTAAATTCCGGGGAGCTGTTTTTT
-	TRBV11-1	TRBJ2-3	few	16	CASSLASQGATDTQYF	TGTGCCAGCAGCTTAGCAAGTCAGGGCGCCACAGATACGCAGTATTTT
TRBD1	TRBV6-5	TRBJ1-1	-	14	CASDLTGMNTEAFF	TGTGCCAGCGACCTGACAGGGATGAACACTGAAGCTTTCTTT
-	TRBV20-1	TRBJ1-5	-	15	CSASSRTLSNQPQHF	TGCAGTGCTAGTTCCAGGACTCTCTCCAATCAGCCCCAGCATTTT
-	TRBV10-3	TRBJ2-2	once	12	CAIKTVFSELFF	TGTGCCATCAAAACAGTTTTTTCGGAGCTGTTTTTT
TRBD2	TRBV5-1	TRBJ2-1	-	18	CASSFSGGAVISFNEQFF	TGCGCCAGCAGCTTTAGCGGGGGGGCCGTTATATCGTTCAATGAGCAGTTCTTC
TRBD1	TRBV27	TRBJ1-6	-	16	CASSLRKTGRDSPLHF	TGTGCCAGCAGTTTACGCAAGACAGGGAGAGATTCACCCCTCCACTTT
-	TRBV6-6	TRBJ2-7	-	12	CASSYALGEQYF	TGTGCCAGCAGTTACGCCCTCGGCGAGCAGTACTTC
TRBD2	TRBV9	TRBJ2-1	-	15	CASSQLAGVLNEQFF	TGTGCCAGCAGCCAACTAGCGGGAGTACTGAATGAGCAGTTCTTC
TRBD2	TRBV7-9	TRBJ2-1	-	19	CASSSPRPLTSGGFNEQFF	TGTGCCAGCAGCTCCCCGCGCCCTCTCACTAGCGGGGGATTCAATGAGCAGTTCTTC
TRBD2	TRBV11-2	TRBJ2-5	-	15	CASRHLAGGRETQYF	TGTGCCAGCAGACATTTAGCGGGGGGTAGAGAGACCCAGTACTTC
-	TRBV5-1	TRBJ2-3	-	15	CASSSGGDTTDTQYF	TGCGCCAGCAGCTCTGGGGGGGACACGACAGATACGCAGTATTTT
-	TRBV11-3	TRBJ2-1	-	15	CASTLPMGLSNEQFF	TGTGCCAGCACCCTGCCAATGGGACTTAGTAATGAGCAGTTCTTC
TRBD1	TRBV5-1	TRBJ2-5	-	13	CASSSGGQETQYF	TGCGCCAGCAGCTCAGGGGGACAAGAGACCCAGTACTTC
TRBD1	TRBV9	TRBJ1-3	-	16	CASSVGGQGTGNTIYF	TGTGCCAGCAGCGTAGGCGGACAGGGGACTGGAAACACCATATATTTT
-	TRBV29-1	TRBJ2-3	few	12	CSVRTGTDTQYF	TGCAGCGTTAGGACAGGCACAGATACGCAGTATTTT
TRBD1	TRBV9	TRBJ2-1	-	15	CASSVVPGGYNEQFF	TGTGCCAGCAGCGTGGTACCAGGGGGTTACAATGAGCAGTTCTTC
-	TRBV5-8	TRBJ2-5	-	14	CASSSYGAQETQYF	TGTGCCAGCAGCTCCTACGGTGCCCAAGAGACCCAGTACTTC
TRBD1	TRBV7-2	TRBJ2-7	-	15	CASSYRDRGLYEQYF	TGTGCCAGCAGTTACCGGGACAGGGGGCTCTACGAGCAGTACTTC
-	TRBV2	TRBJ2-1	-	15	CASGPQGNPYNEQFF	TGTGCCAGCGGACCCCAGGGTAATCCCTACAATGAGCAGTTCTTC
-	TRBV7-3	TRBJ2-2	-	14	CASSSDRHTGELFF	TGTGCCAGCAGCTCTGACAGGCACACCGGGGAGCTGTTTTTT
TRBD1	TRBV3-1/TRBV3-2	TRBJ1-2	-	18	CASSQGKGGGQGVDGYTF	TGTGCCAGCAGCCAGGGGAAGGGTGGGGGACAGGGCGTGGACGGCTACACCTTC
-	TRBV5-6	TRBJ1-4	-	15	CASSLGQTTNEKLFF	TGTGCCAGCAGCCTAGGACAAACAACTAATGAAAAACTGTTTTTT
-	TRBV5-1	TRBJ2-5	-	15	CASSLGGGAYETQYF	TGCGCCAGCAGCTTGGGAGGGGGGGCCTATGAGACCCAGTACTTC
-	TRBV6-5	TRBJ1-4	-	15	CASSPSGGSGEKLFF	TGTGCCAGCAGTCCTAGTGGGGGCTCGGGAGAAAAACTGTTTTTT
TRBD2	TRBV10-3	TRBJ2-3	once	16	CAIAGSSGAPTDTQYF	TGTGCCATCGCAGGGTCTAGCGGGGCGCCCACGGATACGCAGTATTTT
-	TRBV19	TRBJ1-5	few	14	CASSIGQSFQPQHF	TGTGCCAGTAGTATAGGGCAGTCCTTTCAGCCCCAGCATTTT
TRBD1	TRBV5-1	TRBJ2-7	-	13	CASNPDRLGEQYF	TGCGCCAGCAACCCGGACAGGCTCGGGGAGCAGTACTTC
TRBD1	TRBV27	TRBJ2-3	-	14	CASSLSTGTDTQYF	TGTGCCAGCAGTTTATCGACAGGGACAGATACGCAGTATTTT
-	TRBV7-9	TRBJ1-2	-	10	CASRSQGYTF	TGTGCCAGCAGGTCGCAGGGCTACACCTTC
-	TRBV28	TRBJ1-3	-	13	CASSFDRGNTIYF	TGTGCCAGCAGTTTCGACAGAGGAAACACCATATATTTT
TRBD1	TRBV18	TRBJ1-5	-	15	CASSPTQGDHQPQHF	TGTGCCAGCTCACCAACACAGGGGGATCATCAGCCCCAGCATTTT